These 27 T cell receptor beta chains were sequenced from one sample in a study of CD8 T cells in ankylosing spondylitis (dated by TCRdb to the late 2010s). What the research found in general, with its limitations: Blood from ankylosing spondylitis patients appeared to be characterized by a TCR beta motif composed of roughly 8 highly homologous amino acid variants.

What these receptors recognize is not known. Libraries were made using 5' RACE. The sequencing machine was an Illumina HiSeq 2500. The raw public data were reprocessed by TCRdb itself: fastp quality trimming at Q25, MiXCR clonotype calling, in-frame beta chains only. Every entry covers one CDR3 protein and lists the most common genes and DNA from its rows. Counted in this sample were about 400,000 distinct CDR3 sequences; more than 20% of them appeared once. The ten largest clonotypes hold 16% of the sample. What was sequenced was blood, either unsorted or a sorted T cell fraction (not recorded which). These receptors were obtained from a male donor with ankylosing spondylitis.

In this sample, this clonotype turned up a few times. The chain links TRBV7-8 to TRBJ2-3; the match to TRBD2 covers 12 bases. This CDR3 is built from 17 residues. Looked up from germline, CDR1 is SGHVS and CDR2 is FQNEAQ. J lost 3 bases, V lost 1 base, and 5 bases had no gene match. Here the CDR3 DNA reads TGTGCCAGCAGCTTAGGACTAGCGGGAGTCATTACAGATACGCAGTATTTT. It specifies CASSLGLAGVITDTQYF.

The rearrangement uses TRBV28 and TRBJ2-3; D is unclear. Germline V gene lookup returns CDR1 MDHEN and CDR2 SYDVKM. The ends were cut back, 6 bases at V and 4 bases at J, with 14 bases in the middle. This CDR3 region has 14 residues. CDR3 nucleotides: TGTGCCAGCAGCGCGCCTAGTGGCCCAGATACGCAGTATTTT. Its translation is CASSAPSGPDTQYF.

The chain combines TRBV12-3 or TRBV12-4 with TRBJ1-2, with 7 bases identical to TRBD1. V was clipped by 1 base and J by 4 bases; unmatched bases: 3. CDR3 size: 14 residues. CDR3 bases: TGTGCCAGCAGTTTAGGCCCAGGGGGCTATGGCTACACCTTC. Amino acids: CASSLGPGGYGYTF.

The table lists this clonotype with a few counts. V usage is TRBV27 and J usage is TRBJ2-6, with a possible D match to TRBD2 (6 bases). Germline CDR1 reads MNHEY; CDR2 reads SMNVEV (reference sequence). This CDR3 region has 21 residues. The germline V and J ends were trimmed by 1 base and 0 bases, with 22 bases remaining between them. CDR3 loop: CASSLFYGGQILVSGANVLTF. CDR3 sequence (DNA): TGTGCCAGCAGTTTATTTTACGGGGGTCAGATCTTAGTCTCTGGGGCCAACGTCCTGACTTTC.

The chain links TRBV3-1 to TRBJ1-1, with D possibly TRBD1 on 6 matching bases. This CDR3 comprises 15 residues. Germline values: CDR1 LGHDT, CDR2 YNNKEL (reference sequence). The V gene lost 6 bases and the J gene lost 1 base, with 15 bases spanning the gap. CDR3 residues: CASRLSGQPNTEAFF. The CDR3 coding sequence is TGTGCCAGCAGATTATCCGGACAGCCGAACACTGAAGCTTTCTTT. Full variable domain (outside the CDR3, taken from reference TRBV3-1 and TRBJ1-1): DTAVSQTPKYLVTQMGNDKSIKCEQNLGHDTMYWYKQDSKKFLKIMFSYNNKELIINETVPNRFSPKSPDKAHLNLHINSLELGDSAVYFCASRLSGQPNTEAFFGQGTRLTVV.

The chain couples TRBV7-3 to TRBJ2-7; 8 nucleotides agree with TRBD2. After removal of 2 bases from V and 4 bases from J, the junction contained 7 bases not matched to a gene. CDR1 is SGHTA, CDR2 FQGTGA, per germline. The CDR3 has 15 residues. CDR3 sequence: CASSLSGGRRYEQYF. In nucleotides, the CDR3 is TGTGCCAGCAGCTTATCCGGCGGGAGGAGATACGAGCAGTACTTC.

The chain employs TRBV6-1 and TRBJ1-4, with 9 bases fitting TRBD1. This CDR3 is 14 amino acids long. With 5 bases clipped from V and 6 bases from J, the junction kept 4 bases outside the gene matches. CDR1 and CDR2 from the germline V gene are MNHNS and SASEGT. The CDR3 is CASSPTGGYEKLFF. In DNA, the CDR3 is TGTGCCAGCAGTCCCACAGGGGGCTATGAAAAACTGTTTTTT.

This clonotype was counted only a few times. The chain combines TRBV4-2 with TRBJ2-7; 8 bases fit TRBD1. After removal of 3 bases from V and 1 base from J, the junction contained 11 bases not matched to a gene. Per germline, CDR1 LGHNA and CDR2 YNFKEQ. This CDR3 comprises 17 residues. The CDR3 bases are TGTGCCAGCAGCCAGGATCGAGCCGGGACAGGATCCTACGAGCAGTACTTC. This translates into CASSQDRAGTGSYEQYF.

CDR3 nucleotide sequence: TGTGCCAGCAGTTTAACAGGGGGCGCGAGCACCGGGGAGCTGTTTTTT. The encoded protein is CASSLTGGASTGELFF. The V call is TRBV12-3 or TRBV12-4, the J call TRBJ2-2, with 9 bases that match TRBD1. This CDR3 contains 16 residues. Trimming took 2 bases from V and 4 from J; bases not matched to a gene: 5.

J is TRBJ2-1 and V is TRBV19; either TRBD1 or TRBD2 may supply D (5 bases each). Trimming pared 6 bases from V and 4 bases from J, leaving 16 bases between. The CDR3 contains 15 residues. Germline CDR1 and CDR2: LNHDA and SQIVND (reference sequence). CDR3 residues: CASSPGPQPYNEQFF. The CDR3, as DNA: TGTGCCAGTAGCCCGGGACCACAGCCTTACAATGAGCAGTTCTTC.

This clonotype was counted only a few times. As DNA, the CDR3 is TGCGCCAGCAGTGAGTCGACTACGGGGGGATTGGCAGATACGCAGTATTTT. It codes for CASSESTTGGLADTQYF. The chain joins TRBV10-1 to TRBJ2-3; 7 bases align to TRBD2. Germline CDR1 and CDR2: WNHNN and SYGVQD (reference sequence). The CDR3 runs 17 residues. With 0 bases clipped from V and 4 bases from J, the junction kept 10 bases outside the gene matches.

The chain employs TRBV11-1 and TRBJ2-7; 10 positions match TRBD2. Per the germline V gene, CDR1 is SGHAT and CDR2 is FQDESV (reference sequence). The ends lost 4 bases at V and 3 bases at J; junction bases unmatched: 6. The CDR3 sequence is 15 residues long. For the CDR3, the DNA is TGTGCCAGCAGCTCCGCTAGCGGGAGATACTACGAGCAGTACTTC. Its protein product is CASSSASGRYYEQYF.

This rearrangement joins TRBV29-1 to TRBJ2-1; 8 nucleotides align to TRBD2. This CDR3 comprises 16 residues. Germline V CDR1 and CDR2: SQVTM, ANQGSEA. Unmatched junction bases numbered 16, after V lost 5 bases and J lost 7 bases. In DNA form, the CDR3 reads TGCAGCGTTAAGTCATTGAGCGGGAGTATCATGAATGAGCAGTTCTTC. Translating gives CSVKSLSGSIMNEQFF.

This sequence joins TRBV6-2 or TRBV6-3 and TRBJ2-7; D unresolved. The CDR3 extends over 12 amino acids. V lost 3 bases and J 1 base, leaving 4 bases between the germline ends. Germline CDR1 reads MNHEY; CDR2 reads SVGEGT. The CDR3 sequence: CASSYWSYEQYF. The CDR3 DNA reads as TGTGCCAGCAGTTATTGGTCCTACGAGCAGTACTTC.

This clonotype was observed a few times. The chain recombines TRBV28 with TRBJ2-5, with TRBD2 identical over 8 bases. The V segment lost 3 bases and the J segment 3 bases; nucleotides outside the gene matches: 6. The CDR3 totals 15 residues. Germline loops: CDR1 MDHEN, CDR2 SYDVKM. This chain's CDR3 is CASSFRSGIEETQYF. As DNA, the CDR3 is TGTGCCAGCAGTTTTCGTAGCGGGATTGAAGAGACCCAGTACTTC.

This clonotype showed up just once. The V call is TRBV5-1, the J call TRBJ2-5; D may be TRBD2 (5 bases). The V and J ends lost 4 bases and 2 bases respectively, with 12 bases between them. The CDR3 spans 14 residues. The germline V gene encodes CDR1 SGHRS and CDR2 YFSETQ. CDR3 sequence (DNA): TGCGCCAGCAGCCCTGGGAGCGCGCAAGAGACCCAGTACTTC. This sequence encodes CASSPGSAQETQYF.

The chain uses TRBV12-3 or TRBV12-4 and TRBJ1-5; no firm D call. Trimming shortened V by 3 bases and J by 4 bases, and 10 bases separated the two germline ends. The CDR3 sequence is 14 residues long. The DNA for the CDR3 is TGTGCCAGCAGTTTTTCAGGAAGGAATCAGCCCCAGCATTTT. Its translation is CASSFSGRNQPQHF.

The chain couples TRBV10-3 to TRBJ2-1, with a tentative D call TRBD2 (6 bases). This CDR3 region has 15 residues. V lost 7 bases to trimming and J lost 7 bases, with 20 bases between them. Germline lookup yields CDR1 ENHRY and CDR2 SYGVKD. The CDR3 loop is CAIMEGLTQRNEQFF. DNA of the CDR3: TGTGCCATCATGGAGGGCCTCACCCAACGTAATGAGCAGTTCTTC.

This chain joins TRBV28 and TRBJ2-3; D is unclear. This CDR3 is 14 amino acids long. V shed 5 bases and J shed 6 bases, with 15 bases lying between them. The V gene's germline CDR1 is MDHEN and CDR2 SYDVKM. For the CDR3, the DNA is TGTGCCAGCAGTGTCAGGACGGCCGCGGATACGCAGTATTTT. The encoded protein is CASSVRTAADTQYF.

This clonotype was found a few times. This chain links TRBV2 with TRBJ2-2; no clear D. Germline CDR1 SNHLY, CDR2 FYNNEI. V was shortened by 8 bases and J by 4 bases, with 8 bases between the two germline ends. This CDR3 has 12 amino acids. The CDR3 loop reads CASGQITGELFF. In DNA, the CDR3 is TGTGCCAGCGGGCAGATCACCGGGGAGCTGTTTTTT.

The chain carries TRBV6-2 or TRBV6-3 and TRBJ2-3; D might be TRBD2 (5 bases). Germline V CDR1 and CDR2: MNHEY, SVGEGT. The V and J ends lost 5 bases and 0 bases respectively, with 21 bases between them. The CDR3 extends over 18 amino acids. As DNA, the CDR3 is TGTGCCAGCAGTGCGGTGGGAGCCCCTCGAATTAGCACAGATACGCAGTATTTT. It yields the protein CASSAVGAPRISTDTQYF.

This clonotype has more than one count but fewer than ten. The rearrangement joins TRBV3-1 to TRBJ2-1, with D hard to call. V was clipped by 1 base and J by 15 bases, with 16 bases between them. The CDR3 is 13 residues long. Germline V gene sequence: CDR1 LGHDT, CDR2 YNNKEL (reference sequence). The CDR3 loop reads CASSQGVGWVLFF. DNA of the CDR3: TGTGCCAGCAGCCAAGGAGTTGGATGGGTTTTGTTCTTC.

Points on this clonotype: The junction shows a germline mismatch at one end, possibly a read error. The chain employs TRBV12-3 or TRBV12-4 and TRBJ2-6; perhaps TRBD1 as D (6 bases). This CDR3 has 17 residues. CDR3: CANSLYREGRGANVLTF. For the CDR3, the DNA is TGTGCCAACAGTTTATACAGGGAAGGTCGTGGGGCCAACGTCCTGACTTTC.

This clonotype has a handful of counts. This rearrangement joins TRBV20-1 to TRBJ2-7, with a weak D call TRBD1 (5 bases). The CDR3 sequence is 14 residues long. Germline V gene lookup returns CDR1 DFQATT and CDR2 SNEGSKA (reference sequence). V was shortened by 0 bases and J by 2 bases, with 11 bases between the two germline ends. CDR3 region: CSARDLSGTYEQYF. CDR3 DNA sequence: TGCAGTGCTAGAGATCTGTCAGGGACCTACGAGCAGTACTTC.

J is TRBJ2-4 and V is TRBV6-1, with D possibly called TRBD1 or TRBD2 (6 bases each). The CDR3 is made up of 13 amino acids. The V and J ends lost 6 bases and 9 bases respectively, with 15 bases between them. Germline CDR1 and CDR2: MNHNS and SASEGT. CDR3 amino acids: CASRGRDIGIQYF. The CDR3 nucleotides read TGTGCCAGCAGGGGGCGGGACATAGGCATTCAGTACTTC.

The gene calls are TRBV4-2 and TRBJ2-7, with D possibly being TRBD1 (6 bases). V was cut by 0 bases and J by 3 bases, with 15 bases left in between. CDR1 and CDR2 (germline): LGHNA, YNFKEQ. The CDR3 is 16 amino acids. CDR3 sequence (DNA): TGTGCCAGCAGCCAAGATGTCATGGACAGACACTACGAGCAGTACTTC. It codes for CASSQDVMDRHYEQYF.

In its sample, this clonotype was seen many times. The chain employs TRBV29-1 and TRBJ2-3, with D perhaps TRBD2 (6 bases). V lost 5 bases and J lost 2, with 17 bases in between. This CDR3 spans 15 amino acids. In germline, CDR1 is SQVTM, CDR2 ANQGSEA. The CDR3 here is CSVRGSGPDTDTQYF. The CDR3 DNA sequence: TGCAGCGTTCGGGGTAGCGGTCCCGACACAGATACGCAGTATTTT.